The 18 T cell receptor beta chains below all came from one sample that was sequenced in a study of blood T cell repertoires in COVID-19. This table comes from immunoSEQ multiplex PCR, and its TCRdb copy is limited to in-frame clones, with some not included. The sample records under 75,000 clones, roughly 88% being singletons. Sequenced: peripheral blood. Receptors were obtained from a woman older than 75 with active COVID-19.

The CDR3 DNA sequence: TGCAGTGCTAACAGGGGTCCCGAGCAGTACTTC. Amino acids: CSANRGPEQYF. V usage is TRBV20-1 and J usage is TRBJ2-7, with 7 nucleotides matching TRBD1. CDR3 length equals 11 residues. The V segment lost 4 bases and the J segment 6 bases; nucleotides outside the gene matches: 3. Germline CDR1 is DFQATT and CDR2 is SNEGSKA (reference sequence).

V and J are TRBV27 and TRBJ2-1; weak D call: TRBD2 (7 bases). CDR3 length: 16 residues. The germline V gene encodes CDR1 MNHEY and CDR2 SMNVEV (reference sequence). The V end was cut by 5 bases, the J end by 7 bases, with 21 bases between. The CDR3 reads CASSLDARGASNEQFF. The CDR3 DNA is TGTGCCAGCAGTCTAGACGCCCGGGGGGCCAGTAATGAGCAGTTCTTC.

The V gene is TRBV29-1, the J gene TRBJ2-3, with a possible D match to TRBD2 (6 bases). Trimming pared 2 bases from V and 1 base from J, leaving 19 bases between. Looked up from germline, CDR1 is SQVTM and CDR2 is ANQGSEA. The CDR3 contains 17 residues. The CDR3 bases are TGCAGCGTTGAACACAGAGAAGGGCGGGGAGGCACAGATACGCAGTATTTT. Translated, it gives CSVEHREGRGGTDTQYF.

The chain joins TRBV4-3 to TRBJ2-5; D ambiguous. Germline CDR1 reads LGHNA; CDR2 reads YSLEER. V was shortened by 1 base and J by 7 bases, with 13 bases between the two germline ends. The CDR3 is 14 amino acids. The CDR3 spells CASSQGLDSWTQYF. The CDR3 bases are TGCGCCAGCAGCCAAGGACTCGACTCCTGGACCCAGTACTTC.

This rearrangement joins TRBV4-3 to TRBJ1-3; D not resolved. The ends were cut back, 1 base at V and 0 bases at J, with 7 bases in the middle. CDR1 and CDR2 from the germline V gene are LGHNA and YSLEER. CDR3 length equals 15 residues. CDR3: CASSQGALSGNTIYF. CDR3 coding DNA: TGCGCCAGCAGCCAAGGTGCGCTCTCTGGAAACACCATATATTTT.

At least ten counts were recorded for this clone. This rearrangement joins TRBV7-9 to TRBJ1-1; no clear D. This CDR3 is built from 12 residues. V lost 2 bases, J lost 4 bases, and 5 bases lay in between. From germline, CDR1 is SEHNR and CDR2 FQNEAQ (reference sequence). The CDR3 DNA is TGTGCCAGCAGCTTAATCGGCACTGAAGCTTTCTTT. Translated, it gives CASSLIGTEAFF.

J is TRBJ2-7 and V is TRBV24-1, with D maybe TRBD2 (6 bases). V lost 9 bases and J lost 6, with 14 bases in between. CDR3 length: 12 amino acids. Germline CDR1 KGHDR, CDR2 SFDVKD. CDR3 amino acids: CATGGLGGEQYF. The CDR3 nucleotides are TGTGCCACCGGGGGGTTAGGCGGCGAGCAGTACTTC.

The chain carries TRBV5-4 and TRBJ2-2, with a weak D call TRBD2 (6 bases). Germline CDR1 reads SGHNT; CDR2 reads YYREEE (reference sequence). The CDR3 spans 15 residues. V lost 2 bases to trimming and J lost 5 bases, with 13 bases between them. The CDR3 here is CASSLDGGGTGELFF. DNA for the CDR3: TGTGCCAGCAGCTTAGACGGGGGTGGAACCGGGGAGCTGTTTTTT.

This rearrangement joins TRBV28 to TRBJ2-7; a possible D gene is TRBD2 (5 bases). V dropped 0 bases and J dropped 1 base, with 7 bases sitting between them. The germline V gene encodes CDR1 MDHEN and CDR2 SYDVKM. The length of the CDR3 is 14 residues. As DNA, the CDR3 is TGTGCCAGCAGTTTATGGCCGGGATCCTACGAGCAGTACTTC. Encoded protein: CASSLWPGSYEQYF. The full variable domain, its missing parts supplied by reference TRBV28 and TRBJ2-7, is DVKVTQSSRYLVKRTGEKVFLECVQDMDHENMFWYRQDPGLGLRLIYFSYDVKMKEKGDIPEGYSVSREKKERFSLILESASTNQTSMYLCASSLWPGSYEQYFGPGTRLTVT.

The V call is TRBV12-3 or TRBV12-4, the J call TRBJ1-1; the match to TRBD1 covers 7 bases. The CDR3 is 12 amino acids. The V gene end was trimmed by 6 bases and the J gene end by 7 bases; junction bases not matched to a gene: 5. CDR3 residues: CASRYAGGEAFF. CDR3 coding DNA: TGTGCCAGCAGGTACGCAGGGGGTGAAGCTTTCTTT.

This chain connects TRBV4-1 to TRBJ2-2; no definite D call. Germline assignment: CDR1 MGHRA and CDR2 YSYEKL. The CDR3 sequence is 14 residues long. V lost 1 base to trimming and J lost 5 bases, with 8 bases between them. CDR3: CASSQVFQTGELFF. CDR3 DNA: TGCGCCAGCAGCCAAGTCTTTCAGACCGGGGAGCTGTTTTTT.

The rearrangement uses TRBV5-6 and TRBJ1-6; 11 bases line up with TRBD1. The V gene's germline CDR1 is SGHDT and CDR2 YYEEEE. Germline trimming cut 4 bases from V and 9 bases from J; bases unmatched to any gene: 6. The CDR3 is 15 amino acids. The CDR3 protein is CASSTDRGLSSPLHF. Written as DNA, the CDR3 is TGTGCCAGCAGCACGGACAGGGGGCTTAGTTCACCCCTCCACTTT. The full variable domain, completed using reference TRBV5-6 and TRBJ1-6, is DAGVTQSPTHLIKTRGQQVTLRCSPKSGHDTVSWYQQALGQGPQFIFQYYEEEERQRGNFPDRFSGHQFPNYSSELNVNALLLGDSALYLCASSTDRGLSSPLHFGNGTRLTVT.

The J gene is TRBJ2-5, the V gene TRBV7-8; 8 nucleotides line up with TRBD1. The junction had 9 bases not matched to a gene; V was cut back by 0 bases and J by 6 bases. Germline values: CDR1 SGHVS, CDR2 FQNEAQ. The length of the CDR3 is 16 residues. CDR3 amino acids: CASSLAGQGFLQTQYF. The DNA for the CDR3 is TGTGCCAGCAGCTTAGCCGGACAGGGTTTTCTGCAGACCCAGTACTTC.

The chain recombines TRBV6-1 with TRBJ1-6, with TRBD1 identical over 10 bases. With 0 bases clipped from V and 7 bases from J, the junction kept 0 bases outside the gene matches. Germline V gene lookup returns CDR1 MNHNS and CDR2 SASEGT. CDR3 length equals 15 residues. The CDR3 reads CASSEAGQGNSPLHF. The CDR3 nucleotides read TGTGCCAGCAGTGAAGCGGGACAGGGGAATTCACCCCTCCACTTT.

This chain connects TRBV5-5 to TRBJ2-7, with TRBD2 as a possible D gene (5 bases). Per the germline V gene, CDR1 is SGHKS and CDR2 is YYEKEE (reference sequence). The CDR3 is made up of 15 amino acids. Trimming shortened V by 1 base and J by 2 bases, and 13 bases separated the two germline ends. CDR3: CASSLQVSATYEQYF. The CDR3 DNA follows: TGTGCCAGCAGCTTGCAGGTTAGCGCCACCTACGAGCAGTACTTC. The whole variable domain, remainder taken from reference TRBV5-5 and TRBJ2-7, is DAGVTQSPTHLIKTRGQQVTLRCSPISGHKSVSWYQQVLGQGPQFIFQYYEKEERGRGNFPDRFSARQFPNYSSELNVNALLLGDSALYLCASSLQVSATYEQYFGPGTRLTVT.

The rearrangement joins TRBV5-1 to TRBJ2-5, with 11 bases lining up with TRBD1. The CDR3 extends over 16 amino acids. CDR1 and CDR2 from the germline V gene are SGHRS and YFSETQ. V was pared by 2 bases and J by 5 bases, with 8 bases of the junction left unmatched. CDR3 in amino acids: CASSFRTGGAGETQYF. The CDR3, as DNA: TGCGCCAGCAGCTTTAGGACAGGGGGCGCGGGCGAGACCCAGTACTTC.

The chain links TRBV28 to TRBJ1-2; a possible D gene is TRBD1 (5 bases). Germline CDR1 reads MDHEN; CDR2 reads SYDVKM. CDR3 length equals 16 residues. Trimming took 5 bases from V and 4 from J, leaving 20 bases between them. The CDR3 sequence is CASSGGGRLFGYGYTF. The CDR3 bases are TGTGCCAGCAGTGGGGGGGGGAGATTATTTGGCTATGGCTACACCTTC.

CDR3 in DNA: TGTGCCAGCAGCGAGGAACAGGGTATGAACACTGAAGCTTTCTTT. It yields the protein CASSEEQGMNTEAFF. The V gene is TRBV9, the J gene TRBJ1-1; a weak D match, TRBD1 (6 bases). The CDR3 runs 15 residues. Between the trimmed V and J ends, which lost 3 bases and 0 bases, there was a span of 12 bases. From germline, CDR1 is SGDLS and CDR2 YYNGEE.